This TCR beta chain was sequenced for a study of shared clonotypes between healthy human individuals. Trimming took 3 bases from V and 6 from J; bases not matched to a gene: 8. Germline assignment: CDR1 LNHNV and CDR2 YYDKDF (reference sequence). The CDR3 is 16 amino acids. Whole-study results and caveats: The researchers took only blood, and tissue repertoires probably look different.

This clone was counted between two and nine times. What it recognizes is unknown. TCRdb keeps only in-frame clones here, not all; method: immunoSEQ multiplex PCR. The profile covers hundreds of thousands of clones, with roughly 70% appearing a single time and less than 2% taken by the ten largest. The sequence came from a woman aged 25 to 39 in good health. Material for sequencing was memory CD4+ T cells sorted from blood. This sample's subset: CD45RA-negative fraction. The V and J genes are TRBV15 and TRBJ2-1, with 10 bases aligning to TRBD2. The CDR3 here is CATSSALSSGSNEQFF. The CDR3 region has the DNA TGTGCCACCAGCAGCGCTCTGTCTAGCGGGAGCAATGAGCAGTTCTTC.